This TCR beta chain was observed in a study of vaccination and CD4 T cells after COVID-19. Study-wide context: Convalescent cases comprised under ten mild and one severe, all SARS-CoV-2 positive by nasal swab PCR. Investigators stimulated cells with overlapping spike peptides drawn from SARS-CoV-2, HCoV-NL63, HCoV-OC43 and HCoV-229E.

Notes on this clonotype: Antigen: not known.

At the Johns Hopkins FTIC core, DNA taken from cultured CD4+ T cells was sequenced by way of the Oncomine TCR Beta short-read assay. TCRdb called the PCR reads again in MiXCR, with one record for every CDR3 protein. The profile covers under 20,000 distinct CDR3 sequences, with about 45% appearing a single time and about 14% taken by the ten largest. This CDR3 is 13 amino acids long. The V end was cut by 1 base, the J end by 7 bases, with 13 bases between. Looked up from germline, CDR1 is DFQATT and CDR2 is SNEGSKA (reference sequence). Treatment given: 10-day PBMC culture with coronavirus spike peptide pools or control peptides (ViraFEST assay).

This chain links TRBV20-1 with TRBJ2-5; a weak D match, TRBD1 (5 bases). Material for sequencing was cultured CD4+ T cells from blood. The receptor was derived from a human donor with COVID-19. CDR3 in amino acids: CSARAQGRGTQYF. In DNA, the CDR3 is TGCAGTGCTAGAGCCCAGGGAAGAGGGACCCAGTACTTC.